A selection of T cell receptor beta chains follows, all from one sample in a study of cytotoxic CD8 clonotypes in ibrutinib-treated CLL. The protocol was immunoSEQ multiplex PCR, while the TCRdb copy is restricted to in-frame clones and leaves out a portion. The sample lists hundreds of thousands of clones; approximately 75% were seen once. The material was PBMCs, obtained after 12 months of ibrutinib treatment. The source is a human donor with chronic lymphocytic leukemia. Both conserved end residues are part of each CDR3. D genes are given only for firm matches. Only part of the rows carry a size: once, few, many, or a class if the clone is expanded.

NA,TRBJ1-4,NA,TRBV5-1,TGCGCCAGCAGCGGTGGGGCAACTAATGAAAAACTGTTTTTT,CASSGGATNEKLFF
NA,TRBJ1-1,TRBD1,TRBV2,TGTGCCAGCAGGGGGGACAGGCTCGAGGCTGAAGCTTTCTTT,CASRGDRLEAEAFF
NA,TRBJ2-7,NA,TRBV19,TGTGCCAGTAGTGAACAGGGAGGCTACGAGCAGTACTTC,CASSEQGGYEQYF
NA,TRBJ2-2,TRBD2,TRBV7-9,TGTGCCAGCAGCTTAGTTCGGGTAGCGGGAAACACCGGGGAGCTGTTTTTT,CASSLVRVAGNTGELFF
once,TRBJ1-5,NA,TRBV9,TGTGCCAGCAGCGTGGCAGGCGGGGATCAGCCCCAGCATTTT,CASSVAGGDQPQHF
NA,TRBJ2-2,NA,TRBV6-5,TGTGCCAGCAGTTTGGGCGAGGGCCTCACCGGGGAGCTGTTTTTT,CASSLGEGLTGELFF
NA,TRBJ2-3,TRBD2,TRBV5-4,TGTGCCAGCAGCTTCGGGGGGGGATCAGATACGCAGTATTTT,CASSFGGGSDTQYF
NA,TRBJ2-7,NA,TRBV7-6,TGTGCCAGCAGCCGTCAGACGAGAGGACTCCCTAACGAGCAGTACTTC,CASSRQTRGLPNEQYF
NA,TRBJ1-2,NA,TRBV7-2,TGTGCCAGCAGCTTATCGACAGGCGGGGGCTACACCTTC,CASSLSTGGGYTF
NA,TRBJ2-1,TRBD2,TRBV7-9,TGTGCCAGCAGCGTACTAGCGGGAGGGGTTAACAATGAGCAGTTCTTC,CASSVLAGGVNNEQFF
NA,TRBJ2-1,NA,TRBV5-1,TGCGCCAGCAGCCCTAGTAGTGCTCACGTAGATGAGCAGTTCTTC,CASSPSSAHVDEQFF
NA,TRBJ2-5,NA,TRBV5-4,TGTGCCAGCAGCTTGCAGGGGCAAGAGACCCAGTACTTC,CASSLQGQETQYF
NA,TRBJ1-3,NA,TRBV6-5,TGTGCCAGCAGCAACGGGGGTTCTGGAAACACCATATATTTT,CASSNGGSGNTIYF
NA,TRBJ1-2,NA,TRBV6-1,TGTGCCAGCAGTGAGTTCCCGCAAGCTAACTATGGCTACACCTTC,CASSEFPQANYGYTF
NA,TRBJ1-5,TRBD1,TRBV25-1,TGTGCCAGCAGTACGTCCGGGACAGGGGGCTCTCAGCCCCAGCATTTT,CASSTSGTGGSQPQHF
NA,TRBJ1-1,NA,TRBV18,TGTGCCAGCTCACCAAGTGAGGGTTCCACTGAAGCTTTCTTT,CASSPSEGSTEAFF
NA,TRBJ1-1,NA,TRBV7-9,TGTGCCAGCAGCCCCCGCCCCCCAGGGACGGACACTGAAGCTTTCTTT,CASSPRPPGTDTEAFF
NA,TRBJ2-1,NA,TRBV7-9,TGTGCCAGCAGAGATAAAATCGAGCGGGCCCCTCGCAATGAGCAGTTCTTC,CASRDKIERAPRNEQFF
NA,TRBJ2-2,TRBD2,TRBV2,TGTGCCAGCAAAGGGACTAGCGGAGGAAGGCCGAACACCGGGGAGCTGTTTTTT,CASKGTSGGRPNTGELFF
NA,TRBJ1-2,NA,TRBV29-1,TGCAGCGTTCTTACAGGGAACAACTATGGCTACACCTTC,CSVLTGNNYGYTF
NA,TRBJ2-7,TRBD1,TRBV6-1,TGTGCCAGCAGTGCCGGGACAGGGGGCTCCTACGAGCAGTACTTC,CASSAGTGGSYEQYF
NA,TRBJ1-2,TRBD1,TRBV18,TGTGCCAGCTCACACGGGACAGGGAGTGGCTACACCTTC,CASSHGTGSGYTF
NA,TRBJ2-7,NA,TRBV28,TGTGCCAGCAGTACGGGGGGCTCTACCTACGAGCAGTACTTC,CASSTGGSTYEQYF
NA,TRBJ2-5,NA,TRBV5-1,TGCGCCAGCAGCCCCCAGGGGTTACAAGAGACCCAGTACTTC,CASSPQGLQETQYF
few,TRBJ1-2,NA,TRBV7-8,TGTGCCAGCAGCTTAGGACAGCAGAATGGCTACACCTTC,CASSLGQQNGYTF
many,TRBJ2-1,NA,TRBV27,TGTGCCAGCAGTTCAGACGCTTCCTCTTACAATGAGCAGTTCTTC,CASSSDASSYNEQFF
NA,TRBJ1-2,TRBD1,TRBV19,TGTGCCACTAGTTGGGACCACGGACAGGTTTCGATCTATGGCTACACCTTC,CATSWDHGQVSIYGYTF
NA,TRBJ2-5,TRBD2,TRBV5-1,TGCGCCAGCAGCTTAGCCACTAGCGGGCCCCAAGAGACCCAGTACTTC,CASSLATSGPQETQYF
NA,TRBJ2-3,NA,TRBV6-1,TGTGCCAGCAGTGAAACGGACAGACCAGATACGCAGTATTTT,CASSETDRPDTQYF
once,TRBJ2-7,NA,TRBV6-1,TGTGCCAGCAGTGAATTGGTCCGTCGGTTACAGGGTCTCGAGCAGTACTTC,CASSELVRRLQGLEQYF
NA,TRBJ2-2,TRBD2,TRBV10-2,TGCGCCAGCAGAGCGCCTGGGGGGAGCGGGAGATTGTACGGGGAGCTGTTTTTT,CASRAPGGSGRLYGELFF
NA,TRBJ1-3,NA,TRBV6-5,TGTGCCAGCACTAGGGGGGAGGGCTCAAACACCATATATTTT,CASTRGEGSNTIYF